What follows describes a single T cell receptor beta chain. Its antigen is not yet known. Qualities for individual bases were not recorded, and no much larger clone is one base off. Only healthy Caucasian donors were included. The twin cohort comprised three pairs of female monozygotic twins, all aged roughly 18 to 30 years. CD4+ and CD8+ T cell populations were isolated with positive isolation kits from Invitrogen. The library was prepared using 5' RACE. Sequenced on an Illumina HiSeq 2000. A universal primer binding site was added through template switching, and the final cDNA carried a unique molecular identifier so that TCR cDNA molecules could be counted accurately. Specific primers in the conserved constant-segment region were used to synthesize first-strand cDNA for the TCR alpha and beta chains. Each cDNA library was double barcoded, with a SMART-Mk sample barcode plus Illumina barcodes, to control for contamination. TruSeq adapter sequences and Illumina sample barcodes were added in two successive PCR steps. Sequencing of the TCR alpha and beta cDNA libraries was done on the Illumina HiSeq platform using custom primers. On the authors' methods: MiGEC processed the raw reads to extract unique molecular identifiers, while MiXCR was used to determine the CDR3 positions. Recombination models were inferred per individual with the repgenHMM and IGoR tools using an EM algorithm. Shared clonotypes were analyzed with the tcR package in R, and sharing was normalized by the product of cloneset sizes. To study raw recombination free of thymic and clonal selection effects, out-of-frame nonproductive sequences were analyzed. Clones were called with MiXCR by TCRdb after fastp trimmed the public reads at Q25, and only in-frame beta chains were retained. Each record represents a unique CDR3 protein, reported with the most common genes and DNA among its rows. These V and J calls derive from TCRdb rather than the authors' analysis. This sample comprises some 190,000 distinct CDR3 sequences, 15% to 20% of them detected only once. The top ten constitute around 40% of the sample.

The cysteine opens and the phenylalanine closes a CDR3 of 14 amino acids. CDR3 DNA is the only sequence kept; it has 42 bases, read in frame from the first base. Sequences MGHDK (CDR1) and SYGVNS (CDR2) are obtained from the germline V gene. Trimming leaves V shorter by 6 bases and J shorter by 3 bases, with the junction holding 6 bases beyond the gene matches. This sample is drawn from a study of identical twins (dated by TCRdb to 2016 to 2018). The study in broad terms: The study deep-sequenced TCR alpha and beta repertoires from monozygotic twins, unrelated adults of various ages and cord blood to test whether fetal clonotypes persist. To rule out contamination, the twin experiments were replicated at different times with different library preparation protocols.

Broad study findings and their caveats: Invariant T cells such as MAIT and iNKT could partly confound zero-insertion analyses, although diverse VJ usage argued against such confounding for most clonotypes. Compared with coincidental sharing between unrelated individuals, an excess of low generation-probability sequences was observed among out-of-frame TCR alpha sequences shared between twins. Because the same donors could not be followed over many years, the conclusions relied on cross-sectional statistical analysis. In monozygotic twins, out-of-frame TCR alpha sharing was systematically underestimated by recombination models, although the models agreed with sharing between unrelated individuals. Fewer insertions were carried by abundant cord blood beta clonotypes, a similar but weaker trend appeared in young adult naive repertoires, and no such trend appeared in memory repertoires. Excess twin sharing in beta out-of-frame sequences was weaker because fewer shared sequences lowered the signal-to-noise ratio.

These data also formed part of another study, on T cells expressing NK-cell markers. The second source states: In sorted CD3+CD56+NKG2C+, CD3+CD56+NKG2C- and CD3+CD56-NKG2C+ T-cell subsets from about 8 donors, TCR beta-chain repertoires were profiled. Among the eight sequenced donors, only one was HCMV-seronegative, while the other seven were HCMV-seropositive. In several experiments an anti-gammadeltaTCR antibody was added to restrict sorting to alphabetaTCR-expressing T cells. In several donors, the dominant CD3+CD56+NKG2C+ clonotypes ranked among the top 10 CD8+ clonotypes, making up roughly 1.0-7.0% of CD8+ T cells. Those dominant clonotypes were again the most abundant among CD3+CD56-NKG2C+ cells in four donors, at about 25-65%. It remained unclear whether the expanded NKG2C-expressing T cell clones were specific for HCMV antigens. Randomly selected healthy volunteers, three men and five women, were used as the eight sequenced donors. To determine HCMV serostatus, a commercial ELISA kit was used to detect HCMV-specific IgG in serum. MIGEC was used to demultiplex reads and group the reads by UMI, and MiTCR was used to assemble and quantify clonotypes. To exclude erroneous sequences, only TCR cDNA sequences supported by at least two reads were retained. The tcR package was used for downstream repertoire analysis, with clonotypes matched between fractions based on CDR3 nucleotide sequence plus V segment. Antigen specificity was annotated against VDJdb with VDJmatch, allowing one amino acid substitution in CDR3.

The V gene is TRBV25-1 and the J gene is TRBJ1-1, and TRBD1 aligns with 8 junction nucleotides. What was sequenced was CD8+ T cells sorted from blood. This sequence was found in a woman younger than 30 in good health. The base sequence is TGTGCCAGCAGGGAACAGGGGGGATACACTGAAGCTTTCTTT. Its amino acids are CASREQGGYTEAFF.